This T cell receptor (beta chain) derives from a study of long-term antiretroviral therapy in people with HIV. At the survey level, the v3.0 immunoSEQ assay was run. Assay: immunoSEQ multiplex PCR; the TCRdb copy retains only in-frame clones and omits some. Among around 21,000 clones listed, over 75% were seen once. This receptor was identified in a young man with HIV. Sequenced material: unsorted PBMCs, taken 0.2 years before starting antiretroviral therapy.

The CDR3, as DNA: TGCGCCAGCAGCTTTTCGGAGGGGTGGGATGAAGCTTTCTTT. Translated, it gives CASSFSEGWDEAFF. The gene calls are TRBV5-1 and TRBJ1-1; D is perhaps TRBD1 (5 bases). The CDR3 is 14 residues long. Trimming shortened V by 2 bases and J by 7 bases, and 15 bases separated the two germline ends. Germline values: CDR1 SGHRS, CDR2 YFSETQ.